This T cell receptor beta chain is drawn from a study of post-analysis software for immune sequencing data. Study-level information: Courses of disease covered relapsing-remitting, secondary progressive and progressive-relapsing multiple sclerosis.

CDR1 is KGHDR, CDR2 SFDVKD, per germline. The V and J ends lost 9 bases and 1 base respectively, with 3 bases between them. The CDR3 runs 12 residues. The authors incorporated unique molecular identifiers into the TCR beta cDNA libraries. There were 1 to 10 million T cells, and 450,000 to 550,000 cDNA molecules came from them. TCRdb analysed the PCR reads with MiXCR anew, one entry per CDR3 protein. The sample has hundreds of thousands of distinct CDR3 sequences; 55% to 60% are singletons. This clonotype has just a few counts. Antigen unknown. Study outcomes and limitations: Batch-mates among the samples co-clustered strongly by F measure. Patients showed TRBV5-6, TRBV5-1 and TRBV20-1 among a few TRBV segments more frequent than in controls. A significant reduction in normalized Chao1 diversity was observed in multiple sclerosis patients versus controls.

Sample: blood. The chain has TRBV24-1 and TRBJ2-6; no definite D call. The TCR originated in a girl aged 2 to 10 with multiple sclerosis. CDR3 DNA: TGTGCCACCGGATCTGGGGCCAACGTCCTGACTTTC. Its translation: CATGSGANVLTF.